The present entry profiles one TCR beta chain with its context. This entry is derived from a study of blood T cell repertoires in COVID-19. TCRdb's table, derived via immunoSEQ multiplex PCR, lists solely in-frame clones and lacks some. The sample lists 150,000 or so clones, around 89% occurring once. CDR1 and CDR2 (germline): LGHDT, YNNKEL (reference sequence). V dropped 4 bases and J dropped 2 bases, with 11 bases sitting between them. CDR3 length: 14 residues. This clonotype was sampled from a woman in her forties with acute or convalescent COVID-19. The chain employs TRBV3-1 (or the pseudogene TRBV3-2) and TRBJ1-1; no firm D call. Sequenced sample: peripheral blood. The CDR3 protein is CASSLYRGNTEAFF. The CDR3 nucleotides read TGTGCCAGCAGCCTCTACCGGGGTAACACTGAAGCTTTCTTT.